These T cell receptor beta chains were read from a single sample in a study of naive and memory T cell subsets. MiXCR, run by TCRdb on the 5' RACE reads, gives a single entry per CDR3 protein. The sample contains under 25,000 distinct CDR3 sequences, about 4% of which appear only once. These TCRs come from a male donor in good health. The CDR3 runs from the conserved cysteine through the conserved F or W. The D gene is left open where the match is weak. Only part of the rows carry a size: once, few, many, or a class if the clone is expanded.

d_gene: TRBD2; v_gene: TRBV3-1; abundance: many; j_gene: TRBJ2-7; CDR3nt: TGTGCCAGCAGCCCTGGAGGGGTAGCGGGAAAGCAGTACTTC; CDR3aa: CASSPGGVAGKQYF
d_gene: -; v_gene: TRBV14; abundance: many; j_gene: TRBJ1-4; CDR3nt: TGTGCCAGCAGCCCTGGTCAAGTCGGGACGTTTAATGAAAAACTGTTTTTT; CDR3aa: CASSPGQVGTFNEKLFF
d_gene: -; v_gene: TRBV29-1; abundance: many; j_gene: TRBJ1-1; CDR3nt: TGCAGCGTTGAAGGCTTTTTTGGAACTGAAGCTTTCTTT; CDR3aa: CSVEGFFGTEAFF
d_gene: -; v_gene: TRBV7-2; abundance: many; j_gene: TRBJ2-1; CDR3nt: TGTGCCAGCAGCTTAGCATGGGGGACCCATGAGCAGTTCTTC; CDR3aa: CASSLAWGTHEQFF
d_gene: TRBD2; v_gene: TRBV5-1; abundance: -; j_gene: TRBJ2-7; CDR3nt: TGCGCCAGCAGCCCCGGGACTAGCAGCTACGAGCAGTACTTC; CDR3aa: CASSPGTSSYEQYF
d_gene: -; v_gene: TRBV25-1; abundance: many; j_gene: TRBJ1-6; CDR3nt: TGTGCCAGCAGTGAAACCAGAGTCAATTCACCCCTCCACTTT; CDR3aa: CASSETRVNSPLHF
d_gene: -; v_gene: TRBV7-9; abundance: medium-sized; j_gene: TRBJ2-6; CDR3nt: TGTGCCAGCAGCTTAGAGGCGTGGGCGGCCGGGGCCAACGTCCTGACTTTC; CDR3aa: CASSLEAWAAGANVLTF
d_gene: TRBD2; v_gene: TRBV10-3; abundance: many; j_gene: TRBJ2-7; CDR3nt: TGTGCCATCAGTGATGGCGGGGGGGCCATCTACGAGCAGTACTTC; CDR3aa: CAISDGGGAIYEQYF
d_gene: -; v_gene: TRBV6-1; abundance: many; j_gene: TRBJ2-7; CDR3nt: TGTGCCAGCAGTGGACGGGACGAGCAGTACTTC; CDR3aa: CASSGRDEQYF
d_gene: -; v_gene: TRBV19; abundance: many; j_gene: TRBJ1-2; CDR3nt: TGTGCCAGTAGTATTCAGAAGCTTGGCTACACCTTC; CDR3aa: CASSIQKLGYTF
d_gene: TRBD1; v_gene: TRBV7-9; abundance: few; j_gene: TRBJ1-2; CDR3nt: TGTGCCAGCAGCTTAGGGGATCCGGGACAGGGGGTCTATGGCTACACCTTC; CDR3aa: CASSLGDPGQGVYGYTF
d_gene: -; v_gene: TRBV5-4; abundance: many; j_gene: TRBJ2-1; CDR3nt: TGTGCCAGCAGCTTGGCGCAGGGGACCTACAATGAGCAGTTCTTC; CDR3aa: CASSLAQGTYNEQFF
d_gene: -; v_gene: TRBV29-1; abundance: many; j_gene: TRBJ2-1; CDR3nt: TGCAGCGTTGGGGGGGCCTACAATGAGCAGTTCTTC; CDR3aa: CSVGGAYNEQFF
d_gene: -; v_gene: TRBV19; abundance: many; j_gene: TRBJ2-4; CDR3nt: TGTGCCAGTAGGAACAGGGAGGCCAAAAACATTCAGTACTTC; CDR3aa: CASRNREAKNIQYF
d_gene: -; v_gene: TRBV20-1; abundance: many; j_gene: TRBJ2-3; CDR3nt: TGCAGTGCTAGCCCCCCTCACGGAGATACGCAGTATTTT; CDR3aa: CSASPPHGDTQYF
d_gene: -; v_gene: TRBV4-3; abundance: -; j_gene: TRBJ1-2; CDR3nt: TGCGCCAGCAGCCAAGATCCAGGAACTAACTATGGCGACACCTTC; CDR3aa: CASSQDPGTNYGDTF
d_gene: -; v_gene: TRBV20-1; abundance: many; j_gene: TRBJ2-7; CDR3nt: TGCAGTGCTAGAGATTACCGATCCTACGAGCAGTACTTC; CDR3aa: CSARDYRSYEQYF
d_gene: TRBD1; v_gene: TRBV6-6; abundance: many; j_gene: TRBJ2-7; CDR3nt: TGTGCCAGCAGTGCCGGGACAGGGGGCGCAAAGCTCTACGAGCAGTACTTC; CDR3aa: CASSAGTGGAKLYEQYF
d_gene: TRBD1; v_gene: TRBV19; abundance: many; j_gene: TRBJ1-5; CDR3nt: TGTGCCAGTAGCCGGGACAGGGGGCAAAATCAGCCCCAGCATTTT; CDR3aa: CASSRDRGQNQPQHF
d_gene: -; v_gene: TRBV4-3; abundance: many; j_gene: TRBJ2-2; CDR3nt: TGCGCCAGCAGCCGTACTCCCGGGGGCCTGAACACCGGGGAGCTGTTTTTT; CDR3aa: CASSRTPGGLNTGELFF
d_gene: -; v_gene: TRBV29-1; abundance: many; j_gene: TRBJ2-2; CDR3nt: TGCAGCGGTAGGGGGAACACCGGGGAGCTGTTTTTT; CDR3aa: CSGRGNTGELFF
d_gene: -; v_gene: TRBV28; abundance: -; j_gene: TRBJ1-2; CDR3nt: TGTGCCAGCAGTTTGCGCAGCAACTATGGCTACACCTTC; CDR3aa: CASSLRSNYGYTF
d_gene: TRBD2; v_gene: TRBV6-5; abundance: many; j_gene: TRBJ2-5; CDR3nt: TGTGCCAGCAGACCCGACTTTAGGCTAGCGGGAGGGCCGGAAGAGACCCAGTACTTC; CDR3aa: CASRPDFRLAGGPEETQYF
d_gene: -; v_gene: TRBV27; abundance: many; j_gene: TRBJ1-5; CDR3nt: TGTGCCAGCAGTTTAAGCCGGGGCAATCAGCCCCAGCATTTT; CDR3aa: CASSLSRGNQPQHF
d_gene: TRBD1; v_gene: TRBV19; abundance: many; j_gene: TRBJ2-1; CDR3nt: TGTGCCAGTAGTAGTACGACAGGGAATGAGCAGTTCTTC; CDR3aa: CASSSTTGNEQFF
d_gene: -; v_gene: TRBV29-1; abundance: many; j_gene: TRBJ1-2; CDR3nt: TGCAGCGTTGTACCAGGAGCTAACTATGGCTACACCTTC; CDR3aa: CSVVPGANYGYTF
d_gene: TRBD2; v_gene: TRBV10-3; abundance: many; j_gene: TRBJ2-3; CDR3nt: TGTGCCAGCTTAGCGGGAGAGTTACATACGCAGTATTTT; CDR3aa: CASLAGELHTQYF
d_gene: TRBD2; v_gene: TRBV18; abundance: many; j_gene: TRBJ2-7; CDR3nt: TGTGCCAGCTCACCTCCGGAGCGGGGGGCTTCAGAGCAGTACTTC; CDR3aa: CASSPPERGASEQYF
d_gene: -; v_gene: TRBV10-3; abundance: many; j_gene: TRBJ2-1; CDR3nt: TGTGCCATCAGCGGGACCTCCTACAATGAGCAGTTCTTC; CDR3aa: CAISGTSYNEQFF
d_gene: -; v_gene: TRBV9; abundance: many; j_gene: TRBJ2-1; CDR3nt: TGTGCCAGCAGCGTAGCTGGGGCAGTCTCCTACAATGAGCAGTTCTTC; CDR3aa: CASSVAGAVSYNEQFF
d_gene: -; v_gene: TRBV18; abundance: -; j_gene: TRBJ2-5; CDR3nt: TGTGCCAGCTCCCCAGGTGTAAGGGAGACCCAGTACTTC; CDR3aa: CASSPGVRETQYF
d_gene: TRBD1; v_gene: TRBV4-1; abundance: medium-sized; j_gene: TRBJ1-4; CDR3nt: TGCGCCAGCAGCCATCCGTCCTCCCCGGGACAGAGAAAAGCAACTAATGAAAAACTGTTTTTT; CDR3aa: CASSHPSSPGQRKATNEKLFF
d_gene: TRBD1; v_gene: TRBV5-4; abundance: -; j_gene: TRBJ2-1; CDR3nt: TGTGCCAGCAGCTCCCAAACAGGGGGGATACGGGAGCAGTTCTTC; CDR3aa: CASSSQTGGIREQFF
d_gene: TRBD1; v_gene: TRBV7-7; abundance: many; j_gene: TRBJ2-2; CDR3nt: TGTGCCAGCAGCTCAGGGACAGAGAACACCGGGGAGCTGTTTTTT; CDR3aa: CASSSGTENTGELFF
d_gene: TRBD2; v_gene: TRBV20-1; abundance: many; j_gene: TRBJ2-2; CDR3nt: TGCAGTGCTAGAGATTGGACTAGCGGGAGTTCCGGGGAGCTGTTTTTT; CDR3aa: CSARDWTSGSSGELFF
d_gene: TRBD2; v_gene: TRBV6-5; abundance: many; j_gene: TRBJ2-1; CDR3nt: TGTGCCAGCCGGGAGGGACTGGGCTCCTACAATGAGCAGTTCTTC; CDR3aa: CASREGLGSYNEQFF
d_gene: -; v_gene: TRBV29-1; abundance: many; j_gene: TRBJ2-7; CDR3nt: TGCAGCGTTGGAGGATGGGGGGCAACCTACGAGCAGTACTTC; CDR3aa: CSVGGWGATYEQYF
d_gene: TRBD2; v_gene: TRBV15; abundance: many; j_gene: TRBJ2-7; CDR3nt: TGTGCCACCAGCAGAGAGGCTAGCGGGAGTTACGAGCAGTACTTC; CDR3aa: CATSREASGSYEQYF
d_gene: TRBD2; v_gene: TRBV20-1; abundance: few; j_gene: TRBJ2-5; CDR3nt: TGCAGTGCTAGCCTCGGGGGGGCGCAGGAGACCCAGTACTTC; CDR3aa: CSASLGGAQETQYF
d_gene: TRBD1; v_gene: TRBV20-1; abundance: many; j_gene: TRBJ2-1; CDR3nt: TGCAGTGCAAAACACAGGGGGAGCTCCTACAATGAGCAGTTCTTC; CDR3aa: CSAKHRGSSYNEQFF